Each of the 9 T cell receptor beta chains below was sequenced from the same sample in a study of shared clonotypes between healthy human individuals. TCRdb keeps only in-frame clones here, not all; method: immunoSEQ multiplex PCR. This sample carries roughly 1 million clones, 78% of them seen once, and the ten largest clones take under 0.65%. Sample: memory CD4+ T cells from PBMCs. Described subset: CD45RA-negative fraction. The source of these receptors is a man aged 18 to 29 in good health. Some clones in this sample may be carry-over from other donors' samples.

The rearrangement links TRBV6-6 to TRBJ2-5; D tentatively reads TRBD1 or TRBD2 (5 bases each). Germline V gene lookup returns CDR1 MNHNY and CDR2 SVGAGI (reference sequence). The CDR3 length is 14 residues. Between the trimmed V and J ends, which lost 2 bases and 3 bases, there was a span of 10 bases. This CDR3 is CASSYASREETQYF. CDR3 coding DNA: TGTGCCAGCAGTTACGCTAGCAGGGAAGAGACCCAGTACTTC.

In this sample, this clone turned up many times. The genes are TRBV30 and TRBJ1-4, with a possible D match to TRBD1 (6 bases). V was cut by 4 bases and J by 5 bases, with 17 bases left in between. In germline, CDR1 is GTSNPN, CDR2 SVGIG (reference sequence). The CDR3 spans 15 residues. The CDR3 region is CAWTKKGGSNEKLFF. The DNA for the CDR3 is TGTGCCTGGACCAAGAAAGGGGGATCAAATGAAAAACTGTTTTTT.

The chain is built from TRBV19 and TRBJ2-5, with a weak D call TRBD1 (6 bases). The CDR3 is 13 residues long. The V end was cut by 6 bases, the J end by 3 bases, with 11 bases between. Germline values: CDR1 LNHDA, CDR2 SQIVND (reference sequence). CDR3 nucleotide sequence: TGTGCCAGTAGGAGGACAGTGGAAGAGACCCAGTACTTC. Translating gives CASRRTVEETQYF.

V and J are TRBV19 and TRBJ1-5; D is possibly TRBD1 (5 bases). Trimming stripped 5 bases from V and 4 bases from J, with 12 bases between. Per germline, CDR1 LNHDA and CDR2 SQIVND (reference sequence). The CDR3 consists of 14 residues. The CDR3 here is CASSPRQGNQPQHF. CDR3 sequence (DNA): TGTGCCAGTAGTCCGCGGCAGGGTAATCAGCCCCAGCATTTT.

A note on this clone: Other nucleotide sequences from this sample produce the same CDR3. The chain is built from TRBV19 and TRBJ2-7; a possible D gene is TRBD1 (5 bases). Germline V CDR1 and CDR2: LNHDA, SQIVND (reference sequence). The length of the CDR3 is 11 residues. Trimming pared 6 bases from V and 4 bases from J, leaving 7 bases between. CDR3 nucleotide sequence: TGTGCCAGTAGCCAGGGATACGAGCAGTACTTC. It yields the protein CASSQGYEQYF.

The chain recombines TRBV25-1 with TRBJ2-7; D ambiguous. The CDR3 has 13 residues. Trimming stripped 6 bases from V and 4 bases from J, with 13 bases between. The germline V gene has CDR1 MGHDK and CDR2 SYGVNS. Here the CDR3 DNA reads TGTGCCAGCAGCGTCGCCCCACTATACGAGCAGTACTTC. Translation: CASSVAPLYEQYF.

This chain's CDR3 is CASSLGRDQPQHF. The CDR3 region has the DNA TGTGCCAGCAGTTTAGGGCGGGACCAGCCCCAGCATTTT. This chain joins TRBV28 and TRBJ1-5, with D possibly matching TRBD1 (5 bases). Germline V gene data show CDR1 as MDHEN and CDR2 as SYDVKM. Trimming cost V 2 bases and J 7 bases, with 9 bases left between them. The CDR3 consists of 13 residues.

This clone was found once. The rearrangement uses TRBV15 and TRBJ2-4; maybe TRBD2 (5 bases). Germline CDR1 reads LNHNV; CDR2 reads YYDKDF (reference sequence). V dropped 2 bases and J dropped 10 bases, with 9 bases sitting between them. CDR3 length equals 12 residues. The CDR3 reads CATSRLPGIQYF. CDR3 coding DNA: TGTGCCACCAGCAGACTTCCGGGAATTCAGTACTTC.

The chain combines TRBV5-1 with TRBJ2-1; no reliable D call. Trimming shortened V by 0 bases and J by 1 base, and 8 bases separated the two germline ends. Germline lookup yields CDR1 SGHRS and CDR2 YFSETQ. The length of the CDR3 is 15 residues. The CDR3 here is CASSLDGGSYNEQFF. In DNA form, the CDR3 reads TGCGCCAGCAGCTTGGACGGTGGATCCTACAATGAGCAGTTCTTC.